The TCR beta chain under discussion was sequenced for a study of cytomegalovirus exposure and HLA in healthy donors (dated by TCRdb to between 2016 and 2019). Background on the whole study: An earlier analysis of approximately 590 of the donors reported more than 250 Gb of sequence data and approximately 110 million unique TCR beta sequences from about 180 million T cells. An early release that covered about 600 HLA-typed donors contained about 300 gigabases of sequencing data and 75 million to 100 million unique TCR sequences. Among the approximately 400 genotyped donors, about 85% belonged to the genetic ancestry cluster associated with self-reported Caucasian donors. The study aimed to test whether cataloging public T cell receptors could reveal signatures of past pathogen exposure. The study profiled the T cell repertoires of 500 to 800 subjects by immunosequencing and related them to cytomegalovirus serostatus. In addition to the first cohort of around 670 subjects, a separate validation cohort of 120 different subjects was used. To predict cytomegalovirus infection status, the study brought together high-throughput TCR immunosequencing, statistical association of individual TCRs with disease status, and machine learning. A later analysis re-examined previously published TCR beta repertoires from around 670 donors and added high-resolution HLA genotyping to investigate patterns of TCR occurrence. Rather than drawing on any new phenotypic data, the later analysis identified candidate immune exposures from TCR beta sequences and the way those sequences occurred across donors. In an earlier analysis of 587 of the donors, high-throughput TCR beta sequencing was used to judge whether each TCR beta V gene segment behaved as functional or pseudogenic. Alongside the repertoire data, information on donor age, sex, ethnicity and CMV serostatus was compiled. Genome-wide SNP genotypes for about 65% of the 666 donors were used in a later genetic analysis, which treated that subset as a discovery cohort. All discovery cohort repertoires had been generated using a single sequencing platform. HLA typing covered class I and class II loci at four-digit resolution. The number of typed donors differed by locus: roughly 629-640 for A, B, C, DRB1 and DQB1; approximately 530 for DQA1; some 590 for DPA1; and 400 to 480 for DPB1. Because of strong linkage in the cohort, roughly five DR-DQ haplotypes were treated as single units for association and clustering. On average, 235,054 unique TCR beta nucleotide sequences were sequenced per donor among 398 genotyped donors of the cohort, with roughly 18% of those sequences being non-productive.

The CDR3 holds 11 amino acids from the cysteine to the phenylalanine. The sequence is cut down to CDR3 DNA, 33 bases in frame from base 1. V and J are truncated by 6 bases and 1 base respectively, leaving an intervening sequence of 6 bases. CDR1 and CDR2 are drawn from the germline V gene (reference sequence): DFQATT, SNEGSKA. As regards this clone: The clone's antigen remains unknown. One base away there is no much larger clone; base qualities are not given.

The cohort was made up of hundreds of healthy bone marrow donors. At the time of sampling, every cohort member was nominally healthy, though immune exposures that went unrecorded were likely present. The donor tested CMV seropositive and was one of the 289 seropositive cohort members. Every donor gave a peripheral blood sample, and the peripheral blood mononuclear cells from that sample were used for TCR beta sequencing. Genomic DNA was extracted from the blood cell samples with the Qiagen DNeasy Blood Extraction Kit. The method behind the library was the immunoSEQ multiplex PCR assay. For the multiplex PCR, a mixture combining 60 forward primers for TCR Vbeta segments and 13 reverse primers for TCR Jbeta segments was used. A multiplex PCR assay on genomic DNA amplified the CDR3 region of rearranged TCR beta genes. The amplified TCR beta libraries were sequenced on the Illumina HiSeq System as 87-base-pair reads. Turning to the authors' computational methods: In a later analysis, tens of millions of unique TCR beta chains were counted across the 500 to 700 repertoires, and roughly 11 million of these chains were shared by at least two donors. A nearest-neighbor algorithm error-corrected the raw reads and collapsed the reads into unique sequences, merging closely related sequences to remove PCR and sequencing errors. V, D and J gene segments were assigned by aligning CDR3 sequences to IMGT reference sequences. Each retained sequence needed at least a six-nucleotide match to both a V gene segment and a J gene segment. Rearrangements were classified as productive when the CDR3 lacked stop codons and remained in frame with V and J, and all other rearrangements were classified as non-productive. CDR3 was defined by IMGT convention, running from the second conserved V-encoded cysteine to the conserved J-encoded phenylalanine. The earlier analysis of 587 of the donors excluded sequences that lacked an unambiguous match to a single V gene segment. In an earlier analysis of approximately 550 of the donors, V segments were called functional above 56.7% productive rearrangements and were called segregating when the between-donor standard deviation exceeded 5%. To diagnose cytomegalovirus status from the catalog of TCR beta chain sequences, a statistical classification framework was built. V and J gene assignment, in a later analysis, came from comparing TCR nucleotide sequences with IMGT/GENE-DB human TR gene sequences. In a later analysis, CDR3 sequences and most-parsimonious VDJ recombination scenarios were assigned using the TCRdist pipeline. In a later analysis, each TCR beta chain was defined by its CDR3 amino acid sequence together with its V-gene family, and reads without a unique V-gene family were excluded. A later analysis removed 592 highly shared, low-generation-probability nucleotide sequences to deal with suspected cross-contamination and a sequencing artifact. A later analysis calculated a clonal expansion index for each public chain from normalized within-repertoire ranks of inferred template counts. In a later analysis, generation probabilities were computed with a VDJ recombination model fitted to out-of-frame rearrangements, and the resulting probabilities were checked against IGoR. In a later analysis, TCR-TCR, TCR-HLA and TCR-CMV co-occurrence was scored with hypergeometric tests, and a repertoire-size bias correction was applied to TCR pairs. A later analysis estimated false discovery rates by permuting HLA or CMV assignments 20 times. In a later analysis, co-occurring TCRs were grouped using DBSCAN, with TCRdist sequence similarity added in when clustering inside HLA-allele-positive subsets. For co-occurrence clustering, repertoires with fewer than 30,000 or more than 120,000 public chains were excluded, along with five or six repertoires with anomalous nucleotide sharing. The source is immuneACCESS, and TCRdb retained only in-frame sequences with V and J called. Part of the clones is not carried over; for the studies checked, unresolved V genes explain less than half of this, and the remainder is unexplained. D and trimming were read from the DNA, whereas the V and J calls and clone size are those reported in that table. Counted in this sample were 100,000 to 150,000 clones; about two thirds of them appeared once. The leading ten clones occupy about 7.9% of the sample.

Broad study findings and their caveats: According to a later analysis, TCR association rates differed among HLA loci, with DRB1 alleles showing the most associated TCRs and HLA-C alleles showing the fewest. Cytomegalovirus status was reported to be diagnosed by the classifier with high specificity and sensitivity in both the original and validation cohorts. The presence/absence analyses assumed that sequencing depth was roughly uniform across donors, and that assumption may not be true. For the cohort, immune exposure information was limited to CMV serostatus. A few of the identified cytomegalovirus-associated TCR beta chains were confirmed in vitro to be specific for cytomegalovirus antigens. In a later analysis, some 18,000 TCR beta sequences were associated with specific HLA alleles at a false discovery rate of 0.05. A later analysis reported that several top co-occurrence clusters appeared linked to parvovirus B19, influenza, CMV and Epstein-Barr virus. A further reported finding was that TCR beta sequences accurately predicted the HLA-A and HLA-B alleles for most subjects in the first cohort. Across donors, most TCR sequences were observed very rarely, whereas some public TCRs were present in many individuals. Because the 87-base-pair reads could not distinguish some IMGT-functional V segments, including TRBV6-2 and TRBV6-3, those segments were excluded. The study gave a list of 150 to 200 TCR beta chains associated with cytomegalovirus. A cluster of highly shared sequence variants was judged likely to represent a technical artifact of the sequencing pipeline. The cohort was sequenced for TCR beta chains only, and without alpha or paired-chain data the features that could be detected were limited. Correlated functional status among segregating V segments might reflect linkage disequilibrium, but an unknown experimental factor could not be ruled out. Assigning TCR associations to individual alleles was difficult when HLA alleles, especially DR and DQ, strongly co-occurred. A later genetic analysis associated a missense DCLRE1C variant with V-gene and J-gene trimming of TCR beta chains, and an independent cohort replicated the association. It was suggested by the authors that the approach could potentially be generalized to other disease states and immunological phenotypes. Some 16 rarely observed V segments, including chromosome 9 orphons, were excluded from the earlier analysis of a few hundred of the donors because counts were too low. A later analysis found that HLA-associated TCR beta chains were more clonally expanded and had lower generation probabilities than equally common non-associated chains. Most CMV-associated TCR beta chains appeared to be HLA-restricted in a later analysis, and the HLA associations seemed to be driven largely by CMV exposure. Because HLA typing was missing for some donors at each locus, association tests included only the typed subset. A later genetic analysis reported fewer N-insertions in productive TCRs among donors in an Asian-associated ancestry cluster than the roughly 620-donor mean. In an earlier analysis of about 550 of the donors, most TCR beta V segments were observed in productive rearrangements about 87% or about 30% of the time, broadly matching IMGT annotations.

This clonotype was sampled from a woman aged 40 to 50 in good health and CMV-seropositive. The chain joins TRBV20-1 to TRBJ1-1; confidence is insufficient to name the D gene. Source material: PBMCs. The DNA sequence is given as TGCAGTGCCCAACAGAACACTGAAGCTTTCTTT. This translates into CSAQQNTEAFF.